This T cell receptor (beta chain) comes out of a study of T cells in Graves' hyperthyroidism and ophthalmopathy. General study results and limits: Before onset, by a median of around six months, the model predicted ophthalmopathy. The authors' 13 V-J model separated ophthalmopathy from stable hyperthyroidism. Blood shared most expanded thyroid clonotypes above 0.001.

Researchers amplified the TCR beta CDR3 regions from RNA transcripts. RT-PCR in the first round (using the HTBI primer set) targeted the TCR CDR3. MiXCR, run by TCRdb on the multiplex PCR reads, gives a single entry per CDR3 protein. The profile shows about 660,000 distinct CDR3 sequences, 45% of them singletons. Regarding this clonotype: Its target is not known.

Germline V gene sequence: CDR1 ENHRY, CDR2 SYGVKD. Trimming took 10 bases from V and 4 from J, leaving 13 bases between them. The CDR3 sequence is 12 residues long. The source of this sequence is an adult man with Graves' disease, either hyperthyroidism or ophthalmopathy (not recorded which). Sequenced material: peripheral blood or thyroid tissue (not recorded which). The chain carries TRBV10-3 and TRBJ1-1, with a weak D call TRBD1 (5 bases). CDR3 loop: CASRERSTEAFF. Here the CDR3 DNA reads TGTGCCAGCAGGGAAAGGAGCACTGAAGCTTTCTTT.